The 23 T cell receptor beta chains below all came from one sample that was sequenced in a study of early T cells in non-severe SARS-CoV-2 infection. In TCRdb, the 5' RACE reads were re-called with MiXCR into one record per CDR3 protein. The sample includes some 80,000 distinct CDR3 sequences, approximately 5% of them seen just once. This specimen consisted of whole blood, obtained at baseline. The receptors here all came from an adult who was a healthcare worker with PCR-confirmed SARS-CoV-2 infection or an uninfected control (not recorded which).

This clonotype was observed many times. The rearrangement uses TRBV18 and TRBJ2-7, with a weak D call TRBD2 (6 bases). Trimming left V 4 bases short and J 0 bases short, with 10 bases between. Germline values: CDR1 KGHSH, CDR2 LQKENI. The CDR3 has 14 amino acids. DNA for the CDR3: TGTGCCAGCTCACGACCGGGACTCTCCTACGAGCAGTACTTC. This encodes CASSRPGLSYEQYF.

This clonotype has a count of ten or more. The chain has TRBV9 and TRBJ2-3, with 9 bases identical to TRBD2. This CDR3 is 16 amino acids long. Per germline, CDR1 SGDLS and CDR2 YYNGEE. J gave up 0 bases and V 4 bases, and 6 bases lay outside the gene matches. The CDR3 is CASSRRLAVSTDTQYF. The CDR3 DNA follows: TGTGCCAGCAGCAGACGACTAGCGGTTAGCACAGATACGCAGTATTTT.

This clonotype turned up a few times. This chain links TRBV29-1 with TRBJ2-3; 16 nucleotides align to TRBD2. CDR1 and CDR2 (germline): SQVTM, ANQGSEA. V trimming: 2 bases; J trimming: 4 bases; junction bases outside the gene matches: 9. This CDR3 comprises 18 residues. The CDR3 here is CSVETLEGLAGGSDTQYF. DNA of the CDR3: TGCAGCGTTGAAACTCTTGAGGGACTAGCGGGAGGGTCAGATACGCAGTATTTT.

The chain joins TRBV3-1 to TRBJ2-3; no definite D call. Germline V gene sequence: CDR1 LGHDT, CDR2 YNNKEL (reference sequence). This CDR3 spans 14 amino acids. Trimming removed 0 bases from V and 2 bases from J, with 6 bases in between. The CDR3 DNA sequence: TGTGCCAGCAGCCAAGACCCTTACACAGATACGCAGTATTTT. As protein: CASSQDPYTDTQYF.

This clonotype was picked up many times. The chain has TRBV20-1 and TRBJ1-1; 8 bases are a match to TRBD1. The germline V gene has CDR1 DFQATT and CDR2 SNEGSKA (reference sequence). Losses at the gene ends were 5 bases for V and 3 bases for J; bases not matched to a gene: 2. This CDR3 spans 12 amino acids. The CDR3 loop reads CSASDRDTEAFF. CDR3 sequence (DNA): TGCAGTGCTTCGGACAGGGACACTGAAGCTTTCTTT.

This clonotype was counted between two and nine times. The chain links TRBV27 to TRBJ2-3; tentative D call: TRBD2 (6 bases). Trimming stripped 5 bases from V and 5 bases from J, with 8 bases between. The CDR3 has 12 amino acids. Germline assignment: CDR1 MNHEY and CDR2 SMNVEV (reference sequence). The CDR3 DNA reads TGTGCCAGCAGTGGGAGGAAAGATACGCAGTATTTT. Its protein product is CASSGRKDTQYF.

On this clonotype itself: The junction differs from germline at one of its ends, possibly a read error. The chain combines TRBV7-9 with TRBJ2-7; D unclear. Germline CDR1 and CDR2: SEHNR and FQNEAQ (reference sequence). The CDR3 has 13 amino acids. The CDR3 reads CVSSSPSSYEQYF. CDR3 in DNA: TGTGTCAGCAGCTCCCCCAGCTCCTACGAGCAGTACTTC.

This clonotype came up many times. The chain has TRBV12-3 or TRBV12-4 and TRBJ1-1, with 7 bases matching TRBD1. The CDR3 length is 15 residues. The ends lost 5 bases at V and 0 bases at J; junction bases unmatched: 6. The chain's CDR3 is CASSHRDRMNTEAFF. DNA for the CDR3: TGTGCCAGCAGTCACAGGGACAGAATGAACACTGAAGCTTTCTTT.

The chain is built from TRBV4-1 and TRBJ1-6; tentatively, D is TRBD1 (6 bases). CDR3 length: 16 residues. The ends were cut back, 1 base at V and 9 bases at J, with 16 bases in the middle. Germline V gene data show CDR1 as MGHRA and CDR2 as YSYEKL. The CDR3 bases are TGCGCCAGCAGCCAAGTACAATTAGGGGGAGTTTCACCCCTCCACTTT. Its translation: CASSQVQLGGVSPLHF.

This clonotype has more than one count but fewer than ten. The V and J genes are TRBV11-3 and TRBJ2-3, with D perhaps TRBD1 or TRBD2 (5 bases each). This CDR3 is 14 amino acids long. The V and J ends lost 0 bases and 6 bases respectively, with 10 bases between them. Looked up from germline, CDR1 is SGHNT and CDR2 is YENEEA. The CDR3 sequence is CASSLEARGDTQYF. The CDR3 DNA sequence: TGTGCCAGCAGCTTAGAAGCTCGGGGCGATACGCAGTATTTT.

This clonotype was seen a few times. The chain links TRBV9 to TRBJ2-5; 7 bases agree with TRBD2. From germline, CDR1 is SGDLS and CDR2 YYNGEE. Unmatched junction bases numbered 6, after V lost 2 bases and J lost 5 bases. The CDR3 has 14 residues. The CDR3, as DNA: TGTGCCAGCAGCGTCGACGGGGGAGGGGAGACCCAGTACTTC. Protein: CASSVDGGGETQYF.

This clonotype was counted at least ten times. The chain uses TRBV18 and TRBJ1-5; 7 nucleotides match TRBD1. Germline V gene lookup returns CDR1 KGHSH and CDR2 LQKENI. V shed 9 bases and J 2 bases; nucleotides not matched to a gene: 4. The CDR3 has 13 residues. DNA for the CDR3: TGTGCCAGAATGACAGGGCGCAATCAGCCCCAGCATTTT. This codes for CARMTGRNQPQHF.

This clonotype occurred many times. The gene calls are TRBV25-1 and TRBJ2-7; TRBD2 agrees at 8 bases. V was pared by 6 bases and J by 3 bases, with 10 bases of the junction left unmatched. The CDR3 is made up of 15 amino acids. CDR1 MGHDK and CDR2 SYGVNS come from the germline V gene. The CDR3 region has the DNA TGTGCCAGCAGCTCTACACGGCGGGAGGACTACGAGCAGTACTTC. Its translation is CASSSTRREDYEQYF.

There are many counts of this clonotype. The J gene is TRBJ2-7, the V gene TRBV27; perhaps TRBD2 as D (5 bases). Germline V CDR1 and CDR2: MNHEY, SMNVEV (reference sequence). This CDR3 is 11 amino acids long. The V end was cut by 11 bases, the J end by 3 bases, with 11 bases between. CDR3 DNA sequence: TGTGCCGTTTTGGGGAGCTACGAGCAGTACTTC. This encodes CAVLGSYEQYF.

There are many counts of this clonotype. The chain is built from TRBV5-8 and TRBJ2-7, with D possibly matching TRBD1 (6 bases). In germline, CDR1 is SGHTS, CDR2 YDEGEE. The CDR3 has 15 residues. Deletions cut 0 bases from V and 1 base from J, with 11 bases between. In DNA, the CDR3 is TGTGCCAGCAGCTTGGGACAGGTGACGTCCTACGAGCAGTACTTC. Its translation is CASSLGQVTSYEQYF.

The CDR3 DNA sequence: TGTGCCAGCAACCTGTCGGGGGGCTCAGATACGCAGTATTTT. Encoded protein: CASNLSGGSDTQYF. This chain joins TRBV6-1 and TRBJ2-3; possibly TRBD2 for D (7 bases). This CDR3 region has 14 residues. Germline-derived CDR1 and CDR2 are MNHNS and SASEGT. V lost 7 bases and J lost 4, with 15 bases in between.

This clonotype was seen repeatedly, ten times or more. V usage is TRBV5-6 and J usage is TRBJ1-6; no reliable D call. Germline lookup yields CDR1 SGHDT and CDR2 YYEEEE. This CDR3 has 16 amino acids. V lost 4 bases and J lost 0, with 11 bases in between. The CDR3 nucleotides read TGTGCCAGCAGCGTTCACGGTAGCTCCTATAATTCACCCCTCCACTTT. The encoded protein is CASSVHGSSYNSPLHF.

This chain connects TRBV25-1 to TRBJ1-4; tentatively, D is TRBD1 (6 bases). The ends were cut back, 3 bases at V and 2 bases at J, with 13 bases in the middle. Per the germline V gene, CDR1 is MGHDK and CDR2 is SYGVNS. The CDR3 contains 16 residues. CDR3 nucleotide sequence: TGTGCCAGCAGTGATCGGTCGGGGGCGACTAATGAAAAACTGTTTTTT. Its translation is CASSDRSGATNEKLFF.

The rearrangement joins TRBV19 to TRBJ1-2; D is ambiguous. The CDR3 length is 12 residues. V was trimmed by 1 base and J by 8 bases, leaving 8 bases between them. Per the germline V gene, CDR1 is LNHDA and CDR2 is SQIVND (reference sequence). The CDR3 reads CASSIAGSGYTF. The CDR3 DNA sequence: TGTGCCAGTAGTATAGCAGGATCAGGCTACACCTTC. The variable domain in full, completed from reference TRBV19 and TRBJ1-2, reads DGGITQSPKYLFRKEGQNVTLSCEQNLNHDAMYWYRQDPGQGLRLIYYSQIVNDFQKGDIAEGYSVSREKKESFPLTVTSAQKNPTAFYLCASSIAGSGYTFGSGTRLTVV.

There are a few counts of this clonotype. The chain uses TRBV3-1 and TRBJ1-3; D remains unclear. This CDR3 contains 17 residues. Looked up from germline, CDR1 is LGHDT and CDR2 is YNNKEL (reference sequence). Trimming pared 1 base from V and 0 bases from J, leaving 13 bases between. CDR3 DNA: TGTGCCAGCAGCCAAGGCTACGTAAGATCCTCTGGAAACACCATATATTTT. Translating gives CASSQGYVRSSGNTIYF.

This clonotype has at least ten counts. V and J are TRBV9 and TRBJ2-7; the D is unclear. The germline CDR1 and CDR2 sequences are SGDLS and YYNGEE. CDR3 size: 16 residues. V dropped 4 bases and J dropped 0 bases, with 17 bases sitting between them. CDR3 sequence (DNA): TGTGCCAGCAGCCCCCTCGGCGGTGGAAACTCCTACGAGCAGTACTTC. Its protein is CASSPLGGGNSYEQYF. Combining the CDR3 with reference TRBV9 and TRBJ2-7 gives the whole variable domain DSGVTQTPKHLITATGQRVTLRCSPRSGDLSVYWYQQSLDQGLQFLIQYYNGEERAKGNILERFSAQQFPDLHSELNLSSLELGDSALYFCASSPLGGGNSYEQYFGPGTRLTVT.

This clonotype appeared a few times. The chain links TRBV9 to TRBJ2-2; 10 nucleotides line up with TRBD2. J gave up 3 bases and V 0 bases, and 2 bases lay outside the gene matches. Germline assignment: CDR1 SGDLS and CDR2 YYNGEE. CDR3 length equals 16 residues. The CDR3 loop is CASSVGTSGYTGELFF. CDR3 DNA sequence: TGTGCCAGCAGCGTAGGGACTAGCGGCTACACCGGGGAGCTGTTTTTT. The entire variable domain, with the rest obtained from reference TRBV9 and TRBJ2-2, is as follows: DSGVTQTPKHLITATGQRVTLRCSPRSGDLSVYWYQQSLDQGLQFLIQYYNGEERAKGNILERFSAQQFPDLHSELNLSSLELGDSALYFCASSVGTSGYTGELFFGEGSRLTVL.

In this sample, this clonotype turned up a few times. The V call is TRBV11-2, the J call TRBJ2-7; the D gene is possibly TRBD2 (6 bases). The germline V and J ends were trimmed by 5 bases and 2 bases, with 19 bases remaining between them. The CDR3 extends over 16 amino acids. Germline values: CDR1 SGHAT, CDR2 FQNNGV. In nucleotides, the CDR3 is TGTGCCAGCAGCACGAGAGGCGCGGGAATTGCCTACGAGCAGTACTTC. Its protein product is CASSTRGAGIAYEQYF.